Listed below are T cell receptor beta chains from one sample, sequenced in a study of blood T cells in healthy people across ages. In TCRdb, the 5' RACE reads were re-called with MiXCR into one record per CDR3 protein. The sample lists 450,000 to 700,000 distinct CDR3 sequences; roughly 28% were seen once. Sequenced material: blood. The receptors derive from a woman in her 70s in good health. The CDR3 runs from the conserved cysteine through the conserved F or W. Only some rows state a clone size, as once, few, many or a class for expanded clones.

J: TRBJ2-5
size: few
V: TRBV7-2
length: 17
CDR3: CASSLAPGGSIQETQYF

J: TRBJ2-7
size: NA
V: TRBV20-1
length: 15
CDR3: CSALADPGQGNEQYF

J: TRBJ1-2
size: NA
V: TRBV18
length: 13
CDR3: CASSLRTEDGYTF

J: TRBJ1-1
size: few
V: TRBV6-6
length: 14
CDR3: CASRTGVGNAEASF

J: NA
size: few
V: TRBV6-1
length: 18
CDR3: CASCHVSFAGQIHNEQFF

J: TRBJ2-4
size: NA
V: TRBV2
length: 14
CDR3: CASKAELAKNIQYF

J: TRBJ1-1
size: NA
V: TRBV3-1
length: 15
CDR3: CASSQVRGRRTEAFF

J: TRBJ2-5
size: few
V: TRBV10-3
length: 13
CDR3: CAISGQGGEAQYF

J: TRBJ1-1
size: few
V: TRBV29-1
length: 12
CDR3: CSGIQGNTEAFF

J: TRBJ2-3
size: NA
V: TRBV4-2
length: 14
CDR3: CATSSQLGTDTQYF

J: TRBJ2-1
size: few
V: TRBV6-2/TRBV6-3
length: 12
CDR3: CASSWATPVRFF

J: TRBJ2-5
size: few
V: TRBV9
length: 14
CDR3: CASSVGIGLETQYF

J: TRBJ2-7
size: NA
V: TRBV29-1
length: 13
CDR3: CSALGQAGYEQYF

J: TRBJ1-1
size: few
V: TRBV12-3/TRBV12-4
length: 12
CDR3: CASRDRGGVAFF

J: TRBJ2-2
size: NA
V: TRBV11-3
length: 16
CDR3: CASSPRTGRISGELFF

J: TRBJ1-4
size: once
V: TRBV14
length: 15
CDR3: CASSQDQPGGEKLFF

J: TRBJ2-6
size: few
V: TRBV4-1
length: 17
CDR3: CASSPGGAFSGANVLTF

J: TRBJ1-1
size: NA
V: TRBV5-1
length: 16
CDR3: CASSLVGWTGSTEAFF

J: TRBJ1-5
size: NA
V: TRBV7-2
length: 15
CDR3: CASSLAGGSKEPQHF

J: TRBJ1-4
size: few
V: TRBV6-6
length: 15
CDR3: CASSYTGPSRGKLFF

J: TRBJ1-4
size: NA
V: TRBV12-3/TRBV12-4
length: 13
CDR3: CACNTRRYEKLFF

J: TRBJ1-2
size: few
V: TRBV27
length: 16
CDR3: CASNSQARPSWGGYTF

J: TRBJ2-5
size: NA
V: TRBV7-2
length: 16
CDR3: CASSSSGGRGQETQYF

J: TRBJ2-7
size: few
V: TRBV3-1
length: 11
CDR3: CASSKIYEQYF

J: TRBJ2-3
size: NA
V: TRBV29-1
length: 12
CDR3: CSVVWGADTQYF

J: TRBJ2-5
size: NA
V: TRBV7-2
length: 16
CDR3: CASSLASRGGQETQYF

J: NA
size: NA
V: TRBV6-2/TRBV6-3
length: 15
CDR3: CASSYQWREVNEQFF

J: TRBJ2-1
size: NA
V: TRBV12-5
length: 16
CDR3: CASGLVSGGSGIEQFF

J: TRBJ1-2
size: NA
V: TRBV12-3/TRBV12-4
length: 14
CDR3: CASSLNGASSGYTF

J: TRBJ1-1
size: few
V: TRBV12-3/TRBV12-4
length: 14
CDR3: CASSMTILNTEAFF

J: TRBJ1-2
size: few
V: TRBV20-1
length: 14
CDR3: CSATHRGVNYGYTF

J: TRBJ2-5
size: few
V: TRBV5-1
length: 12
CDR3: CASSSGVETQYF

J: TRBJ2-1
size: few
V: TRBV7-9
length: 19
CDR3: CASSLGRTSGIYSYNEQFF

J: TRBJ2-7
size: NA
V: TRBV7-9
length: 16
CDR3: CASSSGNLPKLATQYF

J: TRBJ2-2
size: NA
V: TRBV20-1
length: 14
CDR3: CSARGEENTGELFF

J: NA
size: few
V: TRBV5-1
length: 15
CDR3: CASSLDGGGTAEQYF

J: TRBJ2-1
size: NA
V: TRBV9
length: 15
CDR3: CASSVTGGPNNEQFF

J: TRBJ2-3
size: NA
V: TRBV4-3
length: 14
CDR3: CASSQVGDPDTQYF